A single T cell receptor beta chain is shown here with its context. Its antigen is unidentified. A junction boundary mismatches the germline segment, possibly from a read error. The record originates from a study of response to subunit inactivated influenza vaccine. The study, taken as a whole, reports: The authors suggested that every seasonal influenza vaccination recruits few new T cells.

Germline CDR1 reads SGHAT; CDR2 reads FQNNGV. The CDR3 runs 15 residues. TCRdb fed the RT-PCR reads into MiXCR, producing one record per CDR3 protein. The sample contains 450,000 to 550,000 distinct CDR3 sequences, approximately 24% of which appear only once. This receptor was obtained from a man aged 50 or older who received an inactivated influenza vaccine. This sample comprised CD4+ T cells sorted from PBMCs, obtained about 5 days after vaccination. The chain uses TRBV11-2 and TRBJ2-3; 8 bases are shared with TRBD2. CDR3 sequence (DNA): TGTGCCAGCACCTTAAGGGTAGCGGGGACAGATACGCAGTATTTT. It encodes CASTLRVAGTDTQYF.